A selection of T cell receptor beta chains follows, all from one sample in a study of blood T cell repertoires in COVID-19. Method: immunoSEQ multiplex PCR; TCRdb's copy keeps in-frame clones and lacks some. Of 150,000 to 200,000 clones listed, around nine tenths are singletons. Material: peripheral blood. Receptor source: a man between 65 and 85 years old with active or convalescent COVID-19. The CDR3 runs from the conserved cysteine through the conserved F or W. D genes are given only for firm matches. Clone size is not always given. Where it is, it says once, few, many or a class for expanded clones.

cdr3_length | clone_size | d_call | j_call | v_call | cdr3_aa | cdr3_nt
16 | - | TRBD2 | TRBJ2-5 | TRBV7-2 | CASSLDSGGMGGTQYF | TGTGCCAGCAGCTTAGATAGCGGGGGGATGGGCGGGACCCAGTACTTC
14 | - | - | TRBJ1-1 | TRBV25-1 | CASSEGTRAGEAFF | TGTGCCAGCAGTGAGGGGACCCGAGCGGGTGAAGCTTTCTTT
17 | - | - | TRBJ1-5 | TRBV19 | CASSPSTQGKGNQPQHF | TGTGCCAGTAGCCCTAGCACACAGGGAAAGGGCAATCAGCCCCAGCATTTT
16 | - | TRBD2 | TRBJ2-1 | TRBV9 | CASSVAHQSSGNEQFF | TGTGCCAGCAGCGTAGCTCATCAGTCTAGCGGCAATGAGCAGTTCTTC
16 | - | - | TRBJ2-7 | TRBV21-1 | CASSKGTAGPTYEQYF | TGTGCCAGCAGCAAAGGAACAGCGGGTCCTACCTACGAGCAGTACTTC
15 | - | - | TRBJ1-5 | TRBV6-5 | CASRTFRGDNQPQHF | TGTGCCAGCAGGACGTTTCGGGGGGACAATCAGCCCCAGCATTTT
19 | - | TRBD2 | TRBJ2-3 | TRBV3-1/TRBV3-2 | CASSVFLAGKLGSTDTQYF | TGTGCCAGCAGCGTGTTTCTAGCGGGAAAACTAGGAAGCACAGATACGCAGTATTTT
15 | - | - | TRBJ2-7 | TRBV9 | CASSASGHSSYEQYF | TGTGCCAGCAGCGCCTCCGGACACTCCTCCTACGAGCAGTACTTC
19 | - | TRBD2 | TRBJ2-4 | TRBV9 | CASSGTGTSDPEAKNIQYF | TGTGCCAGCAGCGGAACCGGGACTAGCGATCCGGAGGCCAAAAACATTCAGTACTTC
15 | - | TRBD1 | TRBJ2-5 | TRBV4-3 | CASSQETGGPETQYF | TGCGCCAGCAGCCAGGAGACAGGGGGCCCAGAGACCCAGTACTTC
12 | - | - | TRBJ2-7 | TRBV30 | CAWRGVSYEQYF | TGTGCCTGGAGAGGGGTTTCCTACGAGCAGTACTTC
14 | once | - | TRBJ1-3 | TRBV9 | CASSDTSSGNTIYF | TGTGCCAGCAGCGATACAAGCTCTGGAAACACCATATATTTT
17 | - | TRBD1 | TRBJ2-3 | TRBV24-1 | CATSDPSPGGGTDTQYF | TGTGCCACCAGTGATCCCTCCCCAGGGGGTGGGACAGATACGCAGTATTTT
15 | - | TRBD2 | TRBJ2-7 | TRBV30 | CAWSTGLAGGYEQYF | TGTGCCTGGAGTACCGGACTAGCGGGGGGGTACGAGCAGTACTTC
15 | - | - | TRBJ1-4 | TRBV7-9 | CASSLRGDLKEKLFF | TGTGCCAGCAGCCTTCGGGGGGACCTAAAAGAAAAACTGTTTTTT
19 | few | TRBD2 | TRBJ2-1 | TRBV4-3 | CASSQVFGLAGGPYNEQFF | TGCGCCAGCAGCCAAGTTTTTGGGCTAGCGGGGGGCCCGTACAATGAGCAGTTCTTC
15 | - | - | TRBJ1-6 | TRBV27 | CASREASSYNSPLHF | TGTGCCAGCAGGGAGGCGAGCTCCTATAATTCACCCCTCCACTTT
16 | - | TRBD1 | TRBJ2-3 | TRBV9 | CASSDPGTGARSEQYF | TGTGCCAGCAGCGACCCCGGGACAGGGGCGAGGAGTGAGCAGTATTTT
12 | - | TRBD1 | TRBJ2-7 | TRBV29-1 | CSVDPTGNEQYF | TGCAGCGTTGACCCGACAGGGAACGAGCAGTACTTC
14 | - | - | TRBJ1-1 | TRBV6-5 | CASSYSAGLTEAFF | TGTGCCAGCAGTTACTCGGCAGGGCTCACTGAAGCTTTCTTT